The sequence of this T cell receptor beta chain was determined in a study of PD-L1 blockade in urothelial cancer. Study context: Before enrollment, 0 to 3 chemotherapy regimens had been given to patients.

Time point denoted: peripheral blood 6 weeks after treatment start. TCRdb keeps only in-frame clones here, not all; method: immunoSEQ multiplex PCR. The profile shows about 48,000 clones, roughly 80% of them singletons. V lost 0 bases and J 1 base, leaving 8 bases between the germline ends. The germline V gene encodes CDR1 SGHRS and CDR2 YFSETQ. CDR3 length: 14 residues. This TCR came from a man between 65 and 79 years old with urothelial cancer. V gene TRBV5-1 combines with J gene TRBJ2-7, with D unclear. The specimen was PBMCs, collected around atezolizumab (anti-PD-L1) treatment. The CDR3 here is CASSLDTASYEQYF. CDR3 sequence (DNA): TGCGCCAGCAGCTTGGACACCGCATCCTACGAGCAGTACTTC.